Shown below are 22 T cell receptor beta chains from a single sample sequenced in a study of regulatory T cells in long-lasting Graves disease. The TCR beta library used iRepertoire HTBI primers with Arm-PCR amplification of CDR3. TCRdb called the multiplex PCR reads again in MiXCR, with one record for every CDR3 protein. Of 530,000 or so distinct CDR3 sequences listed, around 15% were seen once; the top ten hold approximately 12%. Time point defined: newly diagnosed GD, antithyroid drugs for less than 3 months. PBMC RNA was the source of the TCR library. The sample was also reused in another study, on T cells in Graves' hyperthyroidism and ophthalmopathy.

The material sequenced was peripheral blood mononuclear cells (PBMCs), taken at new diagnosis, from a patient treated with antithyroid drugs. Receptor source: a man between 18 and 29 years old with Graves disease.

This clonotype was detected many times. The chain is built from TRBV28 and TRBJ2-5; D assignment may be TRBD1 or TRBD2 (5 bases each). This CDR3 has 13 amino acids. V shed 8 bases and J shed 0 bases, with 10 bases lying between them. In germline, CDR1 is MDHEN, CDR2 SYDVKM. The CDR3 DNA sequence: TGTGCCAGCTATTCGGGACACCAAGAGACCCAGTACTTC. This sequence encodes CASYSGHQETQYF.

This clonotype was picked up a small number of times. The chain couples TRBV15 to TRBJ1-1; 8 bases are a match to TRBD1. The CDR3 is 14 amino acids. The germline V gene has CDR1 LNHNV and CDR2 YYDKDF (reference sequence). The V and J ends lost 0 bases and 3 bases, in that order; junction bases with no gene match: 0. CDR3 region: CATSREQGDTEAFF. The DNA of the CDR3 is TGTGCCACCAGCAGAGAACAGGGGGACACTGAAGCTTTCTTT.

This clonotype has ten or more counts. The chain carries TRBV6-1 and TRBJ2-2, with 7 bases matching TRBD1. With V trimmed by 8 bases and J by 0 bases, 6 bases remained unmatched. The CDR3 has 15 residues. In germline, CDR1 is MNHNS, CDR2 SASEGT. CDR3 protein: CASGDRAPNTGELFF. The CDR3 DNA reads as TGTGCCAGCGGAGACAGGGCCCCGAACACCGGGGAGCTGTTTTTT.

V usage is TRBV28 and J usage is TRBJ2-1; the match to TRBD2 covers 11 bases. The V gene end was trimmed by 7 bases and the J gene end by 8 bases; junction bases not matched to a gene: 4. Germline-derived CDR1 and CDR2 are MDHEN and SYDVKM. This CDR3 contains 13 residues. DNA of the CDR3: TGTGCCAGCAATAGCGGGAGGGGTGATGAGCAGTTCTTC. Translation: CASNSGRGDEQFF.

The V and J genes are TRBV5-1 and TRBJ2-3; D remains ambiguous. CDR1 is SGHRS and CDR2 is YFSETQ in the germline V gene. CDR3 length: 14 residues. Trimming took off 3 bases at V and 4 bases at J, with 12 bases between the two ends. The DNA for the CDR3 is TGCGCCAGCAGCTCGGGTATTGGCTCAGATACGCAGTATTTT. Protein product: CASSSGIGSDTQYF.

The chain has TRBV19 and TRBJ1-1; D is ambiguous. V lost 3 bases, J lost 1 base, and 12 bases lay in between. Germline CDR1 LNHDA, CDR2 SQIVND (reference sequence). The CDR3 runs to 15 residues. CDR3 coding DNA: TGTGCCAGTAGTATTCCAGGATCTAGGAACACTGAAGCTTTCTTT. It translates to CASSIPGSRNTEAFF.

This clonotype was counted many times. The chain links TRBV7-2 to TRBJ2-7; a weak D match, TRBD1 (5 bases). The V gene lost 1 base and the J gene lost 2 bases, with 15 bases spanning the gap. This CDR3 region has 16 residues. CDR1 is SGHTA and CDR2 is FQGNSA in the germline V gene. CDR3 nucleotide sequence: TGTGCCAGCAGCTTAGGTCTGGGGCTTCAGGCCTACGAGCAGTACTTC. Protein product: CASSLGLGLQAYEQYF.

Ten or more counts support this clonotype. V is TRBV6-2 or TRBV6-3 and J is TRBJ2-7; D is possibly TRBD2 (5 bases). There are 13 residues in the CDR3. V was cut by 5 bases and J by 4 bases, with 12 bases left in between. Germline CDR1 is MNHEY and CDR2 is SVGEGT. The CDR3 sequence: CASSHSSVYEQYF. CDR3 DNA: TGTGCCAGCAGTCATAGTAGCGTTTACGAGCAGTACTTC.

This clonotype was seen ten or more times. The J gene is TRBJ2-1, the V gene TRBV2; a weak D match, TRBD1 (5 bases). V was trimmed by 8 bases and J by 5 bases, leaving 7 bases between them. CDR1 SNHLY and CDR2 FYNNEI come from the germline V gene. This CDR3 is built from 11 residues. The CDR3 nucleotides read TGTGCCAGCGGCAGGGACAATGAGCAGTTCTTC. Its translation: CASGRDNEQFF.

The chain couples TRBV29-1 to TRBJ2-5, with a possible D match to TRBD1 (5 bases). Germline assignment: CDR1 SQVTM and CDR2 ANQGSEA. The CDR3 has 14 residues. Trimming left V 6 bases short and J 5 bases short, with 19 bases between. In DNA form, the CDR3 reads TGCAGCGTGTGGGGCAGACCCTCACGGGAGACCCAGTACTTC. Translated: CSVWGRPSRETQYF.

CDR3 region: CASSSQKDTQYF. CDR3 DNA sequence: TGCGCCAGCAGTTCCCAAAAAGATACGCAGTATTTT. The genes are TRBV5-1 and TRBJ2-3; unclear D gene. This CDR3 spans 12 amino acids. The V and J ends lost 5 bases and 5 bases respectively, with 9 bases between them. Germline CDR1 and CDR2: SGHRS and YFSETQ.

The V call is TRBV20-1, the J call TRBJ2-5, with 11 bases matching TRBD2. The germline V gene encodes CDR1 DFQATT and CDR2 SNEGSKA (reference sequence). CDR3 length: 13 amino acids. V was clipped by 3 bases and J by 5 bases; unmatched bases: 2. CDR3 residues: CSARSSGRETQYF. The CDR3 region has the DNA TGCAGTGCTAGGTCTAGCGGGAGGGAGACCCAGTACTTC.

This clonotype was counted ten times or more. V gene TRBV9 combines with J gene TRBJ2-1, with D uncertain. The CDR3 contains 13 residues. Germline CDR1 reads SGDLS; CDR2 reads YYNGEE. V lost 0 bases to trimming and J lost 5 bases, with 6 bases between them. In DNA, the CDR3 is TGTGCCAGCAGCGTAGCCGGCCACAATGAGCAGTTCTTC. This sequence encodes CASSVAGHNEQFF.

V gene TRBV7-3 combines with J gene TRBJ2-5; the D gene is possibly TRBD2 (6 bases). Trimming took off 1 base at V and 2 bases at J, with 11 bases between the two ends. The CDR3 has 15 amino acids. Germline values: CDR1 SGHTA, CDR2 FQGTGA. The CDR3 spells CASSLNPGGQETQYF. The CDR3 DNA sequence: TGTGCCAGCAGCTTAAACCCCGGGGGACAAGAGACCCAGTACTTC.

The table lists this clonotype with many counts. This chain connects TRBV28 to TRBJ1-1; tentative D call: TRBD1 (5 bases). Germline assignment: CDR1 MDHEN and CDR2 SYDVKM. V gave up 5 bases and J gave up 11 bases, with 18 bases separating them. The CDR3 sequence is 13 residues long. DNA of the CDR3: TGTGCCAGCAGTCGCCCTCTTCCCGGGGGGGCTTTCTTT. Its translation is CASSRPLPGGAFF.

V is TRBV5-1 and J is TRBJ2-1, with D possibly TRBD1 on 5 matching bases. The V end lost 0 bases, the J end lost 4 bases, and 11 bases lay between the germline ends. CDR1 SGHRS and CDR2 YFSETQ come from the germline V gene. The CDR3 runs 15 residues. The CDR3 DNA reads TGCGCCAGCAGCTTGGTCTCGACAGAATACAATGAGCAGTTCTTC. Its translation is CASSLVSTEYNEQFF.

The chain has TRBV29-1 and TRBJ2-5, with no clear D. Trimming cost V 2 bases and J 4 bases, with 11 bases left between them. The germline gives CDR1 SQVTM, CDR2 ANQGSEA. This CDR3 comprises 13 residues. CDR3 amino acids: CSVERGKRETQYF. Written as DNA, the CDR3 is TGCAGCGTTGAAAGAGGAAAAAGAGAGACCCAGTACTTC.

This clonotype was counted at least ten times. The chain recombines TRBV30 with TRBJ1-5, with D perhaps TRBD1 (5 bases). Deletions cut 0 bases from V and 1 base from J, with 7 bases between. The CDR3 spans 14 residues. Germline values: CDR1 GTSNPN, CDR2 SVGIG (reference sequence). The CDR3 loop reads CAWSVPGSNQPQHF. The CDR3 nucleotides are TGTGCCTGGAGTGTCCCAGGGAGCAATCAGCCCCAGCATTTT.

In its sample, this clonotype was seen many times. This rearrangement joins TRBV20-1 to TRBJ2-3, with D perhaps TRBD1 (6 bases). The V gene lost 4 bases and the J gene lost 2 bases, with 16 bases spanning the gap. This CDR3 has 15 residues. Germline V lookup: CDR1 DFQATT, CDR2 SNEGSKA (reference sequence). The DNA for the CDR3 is TGCAGTGCTATATCAATTGGACAGTCCACAGATACGCAGTATTTT. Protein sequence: CSAISIGQSTDTQYF.

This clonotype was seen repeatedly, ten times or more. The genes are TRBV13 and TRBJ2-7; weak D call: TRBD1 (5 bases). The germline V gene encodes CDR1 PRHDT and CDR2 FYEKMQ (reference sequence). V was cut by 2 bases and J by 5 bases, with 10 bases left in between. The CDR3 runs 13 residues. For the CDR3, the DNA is TGTGCCAGCAGCTTACAGGGTCTGGACGAGCAGTACTTC. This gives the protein CASSLQGLDEQYF.

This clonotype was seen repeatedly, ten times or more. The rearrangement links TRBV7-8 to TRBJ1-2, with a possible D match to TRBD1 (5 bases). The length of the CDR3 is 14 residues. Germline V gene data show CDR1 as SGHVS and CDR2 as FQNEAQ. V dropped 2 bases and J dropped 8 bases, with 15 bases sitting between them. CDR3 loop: CASSLKQGSDGYTF. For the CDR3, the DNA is TGTGCCAGCAGCTTAAAGCAGGGCTCTGACGGCTACACCTTC.

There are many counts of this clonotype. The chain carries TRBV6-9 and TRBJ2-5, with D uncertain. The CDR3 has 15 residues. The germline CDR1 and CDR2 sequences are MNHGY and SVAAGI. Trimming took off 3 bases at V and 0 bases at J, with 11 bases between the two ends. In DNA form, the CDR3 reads TGTGCCAGCAGTTACTCCCCCTACAACCAAGAGACCCAGTACTTC. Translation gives CASSYSPYNQETQYF.